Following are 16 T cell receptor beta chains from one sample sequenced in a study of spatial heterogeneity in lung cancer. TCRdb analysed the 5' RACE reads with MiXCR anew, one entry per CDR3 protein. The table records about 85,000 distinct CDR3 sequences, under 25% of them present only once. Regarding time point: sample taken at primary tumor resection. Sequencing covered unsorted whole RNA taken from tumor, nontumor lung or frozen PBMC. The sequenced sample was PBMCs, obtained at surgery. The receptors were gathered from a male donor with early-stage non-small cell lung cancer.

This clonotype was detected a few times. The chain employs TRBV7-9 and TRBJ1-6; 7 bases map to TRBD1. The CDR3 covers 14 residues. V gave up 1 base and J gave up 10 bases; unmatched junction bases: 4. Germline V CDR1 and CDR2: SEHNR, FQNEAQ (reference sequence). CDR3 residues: CASSLDRGYSPLHF. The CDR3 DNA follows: TGTGCCAGCAGCTTAGACAGGGGATACTCACCCCTCCACTTT.

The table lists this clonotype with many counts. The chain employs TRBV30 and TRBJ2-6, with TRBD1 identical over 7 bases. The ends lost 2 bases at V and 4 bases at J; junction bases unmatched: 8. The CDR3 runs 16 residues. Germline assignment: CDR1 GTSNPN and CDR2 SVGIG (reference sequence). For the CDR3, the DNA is TGTGCCTGGAGTTCCCGACAGGGTGGAGGGGCCAACGTCCTGACTTTC. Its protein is CAWSSRQGGGANVLTF.

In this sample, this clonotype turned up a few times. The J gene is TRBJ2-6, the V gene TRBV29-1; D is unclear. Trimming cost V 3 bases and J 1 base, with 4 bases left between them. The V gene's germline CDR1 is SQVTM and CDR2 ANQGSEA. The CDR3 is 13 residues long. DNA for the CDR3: TGCAGCGTTGAGATGTCTGGGGCCAACGTCCTGACTTTC. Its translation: CSVEMSGANVLTF.

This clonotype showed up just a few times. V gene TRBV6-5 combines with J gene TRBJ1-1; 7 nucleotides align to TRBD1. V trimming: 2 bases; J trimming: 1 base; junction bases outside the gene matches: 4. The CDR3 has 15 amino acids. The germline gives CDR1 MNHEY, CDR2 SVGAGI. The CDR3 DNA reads TGTGCCAGCAGTTACACGGGACAGCCGAACACTGAAGCTTTCTTT. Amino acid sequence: CASSYTGQPNTEAFF.

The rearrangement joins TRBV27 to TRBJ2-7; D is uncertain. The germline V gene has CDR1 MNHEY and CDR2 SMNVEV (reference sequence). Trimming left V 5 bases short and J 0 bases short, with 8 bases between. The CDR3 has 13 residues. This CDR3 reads CASSTPFSYEQYF. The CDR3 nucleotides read TGTGCCAGCAGTACGCCTTTCTCCTACGAGCAGTACTTC.

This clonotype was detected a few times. CDR3 in DNA: TGTGCCAGCAGCACTACAGGGGGCGGTGGCACCGGGGAGCTGTTTTTT. Encoded protein: CASSTTGGGGTGELFF. V gene TRBV7-9 combines with J gene TRBJ2-2, with 9 bases that match TRBD1. Per germline, CDR1 SEHNR and CDR2 FQNEAQ (reference sequence). The CDR3 contains 16 residues. J was trimmed by 4 bases and V by 5 bases; bases with no gene match: 8.

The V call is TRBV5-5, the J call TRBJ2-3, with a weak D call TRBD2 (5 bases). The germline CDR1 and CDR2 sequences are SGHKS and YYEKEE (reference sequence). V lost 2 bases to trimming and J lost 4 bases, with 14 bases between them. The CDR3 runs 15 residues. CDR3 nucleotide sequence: TGTGCCAGCAGCTTAAGCGGCGCCCAGGCAGATACGCAGTATTTT. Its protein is CASSLSGAQADTQYF.

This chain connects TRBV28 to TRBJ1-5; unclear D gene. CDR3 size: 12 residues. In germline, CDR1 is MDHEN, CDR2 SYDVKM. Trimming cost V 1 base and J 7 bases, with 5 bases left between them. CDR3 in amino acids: CASSLFGQPQHF. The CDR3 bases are TGTGCCAGCAGTTTATTTGGCCAGCCCCAGCATTTT.

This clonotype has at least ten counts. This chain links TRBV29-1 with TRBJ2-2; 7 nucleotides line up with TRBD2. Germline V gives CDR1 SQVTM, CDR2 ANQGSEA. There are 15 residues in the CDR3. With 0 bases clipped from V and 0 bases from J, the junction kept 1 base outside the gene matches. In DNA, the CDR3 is TGCAGCGTTGAAGAGGGAGGGGCGAACACCGGGGAGCTGTTTTTT. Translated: CSVEEGGANTGELFF.

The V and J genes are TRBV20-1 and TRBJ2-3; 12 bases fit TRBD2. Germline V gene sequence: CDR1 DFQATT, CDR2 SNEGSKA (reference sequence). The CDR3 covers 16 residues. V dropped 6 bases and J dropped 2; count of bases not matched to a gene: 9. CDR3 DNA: TGCAGTGCCAACCCCGGACTAGCGGGGCTCACAGATACGCAGTATTTT. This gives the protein CSANPGLAGLTDTQYF.

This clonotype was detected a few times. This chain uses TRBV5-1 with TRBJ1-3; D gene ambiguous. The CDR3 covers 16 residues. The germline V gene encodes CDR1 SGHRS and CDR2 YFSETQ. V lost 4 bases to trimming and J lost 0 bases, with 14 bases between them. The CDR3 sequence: CASSLESLRSGNTIYF. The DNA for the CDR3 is TGCGCCAGCAGCCTCGAGAGTCTACGCTCTGGAAACACCATATATTTT.

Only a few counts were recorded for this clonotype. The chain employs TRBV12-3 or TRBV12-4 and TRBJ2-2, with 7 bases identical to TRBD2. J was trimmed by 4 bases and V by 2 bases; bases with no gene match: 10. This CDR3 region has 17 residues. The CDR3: CASSLLAGVWSTGELFF. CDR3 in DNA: TGTGCCAGCAGTTTATTGGCGGGAGTTTGGAGCACCGGGGAGCTGTTTTTT.

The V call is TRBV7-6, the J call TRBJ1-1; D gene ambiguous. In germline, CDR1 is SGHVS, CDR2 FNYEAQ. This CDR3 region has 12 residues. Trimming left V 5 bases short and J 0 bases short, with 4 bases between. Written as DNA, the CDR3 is TGTGCCAGCAGCCACATGAACACTGAAGCTTTCTTT. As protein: CASSHMNTEAFF.

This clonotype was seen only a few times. The CDR3, as DNA: TGCGCCAGCAGCCAAGAGGGGGGAGCGGATACGCAGTATTTT. Its translation: CASSQEGGADTQYF. The chain employs TRBV4-3 and TRBJ2-3; D is perhaps TRBD2 (6 bases). Germline CDR1 and CDR2: LGHNA and YSLEER. CDR3 length: 14 residues. V was pared by 0 bases and J by 6 bases, with 10 bases between.

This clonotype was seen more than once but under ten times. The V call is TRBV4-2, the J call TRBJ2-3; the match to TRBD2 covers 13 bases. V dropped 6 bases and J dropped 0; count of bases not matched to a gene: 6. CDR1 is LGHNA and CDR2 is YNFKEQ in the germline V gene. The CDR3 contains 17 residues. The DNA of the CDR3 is TGTGCCAGCAGTCGGACTAGCGGGGGTTCTAGCACAGATACGCAGTATTTT. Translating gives CASSRTSGGSSTDTQYF.

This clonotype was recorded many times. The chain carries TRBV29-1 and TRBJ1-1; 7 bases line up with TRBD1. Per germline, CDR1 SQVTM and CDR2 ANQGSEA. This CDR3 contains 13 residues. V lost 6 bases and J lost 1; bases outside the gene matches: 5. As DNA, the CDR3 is TGCAGCGTCCGACAGGGCGCGAACACTGAAGCTTTCTTT. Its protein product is CSVRQGANTEAFF.